The source of this TCR beta chain is a study of Tregs in tolerant kidney transplant recipients. CD4+CD25+CD127- Tregs, CD4+CD25- non-Tregs, CD4 and CD8 cells were sorted. Study-wide points: Findings come from small patient numbers and require larger validation.

As regards this clone: Its specificity is not known.

Produced via immunoSEQ multiplex PCR; TCRdb's table is partial and in-frame only. In the table there are about 15,000 clones, about 82% of which are singletons. This TCR derives from a human donor who received a combined kidney and bone marrow transplant. Sequencing used Tregs from blood, obtained before the transplant.

CDR3: CASSPLTDQPQHF. CDR3 nucleotide sequence: TGTGCCAGCTCACCACTTACTGATCAGCCCCAGCATTTT. The chain combines TRBV18 with TRBJ1-5; unclear D gene. V gave up 1 base and J gave up 5 bases, with 6 bases separating them. The CDR3 contains 13 residues. CDR1 is KGHSH and CDR2 is LQKENI in the germline V gene.